This TCR beta chain emerged from a study of OX40 agonist ivuxolimab in advanced cancers. Repertoires were generated with immunoSEQ multiplex PCR, while TCRdb's copy carries only in-frame clones and drops some. Here the sample spans approximately 20,000 clones, roughly 78% being singletons. This CDR3 comprises 14 residues. Germline lookup yields CDR1 SGDLS and CDR2 YYNGEE. V was cut by 0 bases and J by 5 bases, with 11 bases left in between. This TCR was recovered from an adult with an advanced solid tumor such as melanoma, head and neck, liver or kidney cancer. V gene TRBV9 combines with J gene TRBJ1-1, with a possible D match to TRBD1 (5 bases). This specimen consisted of CD4+ or CD8+ T cells sorted from blood, obtained in a trial of the OX40 agonist ivuxolimab. CDR3 region: CASSVASGGTEAFF. In nucleotides, the CDR3 is TGTGCCAGCAGCGTAGCATCTGGGGGGACTGAAGCTTTCTTT.